This is a list of T cell receptor beta chains from one sample in a study of blood T cell repertoires in COVID-19. Profiling relied on immunoSEQ multiplex PCR, and the TCRdb table lists in-frame clones only, not all of them. Among tens of thousands of clones listed, approximately 92% were seen once. The sequenced sample was peripheral blood. Source of these receptors: a man of 80 years or more with acute or convalescent COVID-19. Both conserved end residues are part of each CDR3. D genes are given only for firm matches. Not every row has a clone size; where given, it reads once, few, many or a size class.

d_call: -; clone_size: -; v_call: TRBV7-2; j_call: TRBJ1-6; cdr3_nt: TGTGCCAGCAGCTTAGCATCGGGTACTGGTTCACCCCTCCACTTT; cdr3_aa: CASSLASGTGSPLHF
d_call: -; clone_size: -; v_call: TRBV7-2; j_call: TRBJ2-7; cdr3_nt: TGTGCCAGCAGCGCCGTCGGGGGAACCTACGAGCAGTACTTC; cdr3_aa: CASSAVGGTYEQYF
d_call: -; clone_size: once; v_call: TRBV11-3; j_call: TRBJ1-3; cdr3_nt: TGTGCCAGCAGCTTGGGGACACACTCTGGAAACACCATATATTTT; cdr3_aa: CASSLGTHSGNTIYF
d_call: -; clone_size: -; v_call: TRBV5-1; j_call: TRBJ2-5; cdr3_nt: TGCGCCAGCAGCCCGACTGGGGGCAGGGAGACCCAGTACTTC; cdr3_aa: CASSPTGGRETQYF
d_call: -; clone_size: once; v_call: TRBV30; j_call: TRBJ1-4; cdr3_nt: TGTGCCTGGAGTTCCCTGGCTCTTTTTTTGGGCGAGGGTGAAAAACTGTTTTTT; cdr3_aa: CAWSSLALFLGEGEKLFF
d_call: -; clone_size: once; v_call: TRBV3-1/TRBV3-2; j_call: TRBJ1-4; cdr3_nt: TGTGCCAGCAGCCAAAATCCGGGACACGCGAATGAAAAACTGTTTTTT; cdr3_aa: CASSQNPGHANEKLFF
d_call: -; clone_size: -; v_call: TRBV6-5; j_call: TRBJ1-2; cdr3_nt: TGTGCCAGCAGTTCCACTACGAATGGCTACACCTTC; cdr3_aa: CASSSTTNGYTF
d_call: -; clone_size: -; v_call: TRBV6-5; j_call: TRBJ2-7; cdr3_nt: TGTGCCAGCAGTTACTCACCGGGACACTCCTACGAGCAGTACTTC; cdr3_aa: CASSYSPGHSYEQYF
d_call: TRBD2; clone_size: -; v_call: TRBV6-1; j_call: TRBJ2-7; cdr3_nt: TGTGCCAGCAGTGGAGGGACTAGCGGGGGGGATCACTACGAGCAGTACTTC; cdr3_aa: CASSGGTSGGDHYEQYF
d_call: -; clone_size: -; v_call: TRBV2; j_call: TRBJ1-1; cdr3_nt: TGTGCCAGCAGCCCTAACCTGAACACTGAAGCTTTCTTT; cdr3_aa: CASSPNLNTEAFF
d_call: TRBD1; clone_size: -; v_call: TRBV2; j_call: TRBJ1-4; cdr3_nt: TGTGCCAGCAGTGAACGACAGGGGACGAATGAAAAACTGTTTTTT; cdr3_aa: CASSERQGTNEKLFF
d_call: -; clone_size: -; v_call: TRBV19; j_call: TRBJ1-1; cdr3_nt: TGTGCCAGTAGTGTCTTAAAGGGAGGAGACACTGAAGCTTTCTTT; cdr3_aa: CASSVLKGGDTEAFF
d_call: -; clone_size: -; v_call: TRBV15; j_call: TRBJ2-7; cdr3_nt: TGTGCCACCAGCGGCGAGGTTGCAGGGGGGATTGGGGAGCAGTACTTC; cdr3_aa: CATSGEVAGGIGEQYF
d_call: -; clone_size: -; v_call: TRBV5-5; j_call: TRBJ2-2; cdr3_nt: TGTGCCAGCAGCTTGAGGCAGGCGAACACCGGGGAGCTGTTTTTT; cdr3_aa: CASSLRQANTGELFF
d_call: TRBD1; clone_size: -; v_call: TRBV5-1; j_call: TRBJ2-7; cdr3_nt: TGCGCCAGCAGCTTGGGGGACAGGGCGGGTGAGCAGTACTTC; cdr3_aa: CASSLGDRAGEQYF
d_call: -; clone_size: -; v_call: TRBV20-1; j_call: TRBJ1-2; cdr3_nt: TGCAGTGCCAGTGACGGGGACACCTTC; cdr3_aa: CSASDGDTF
d_call: -; clone_size: -; v_call: TRBV11-2; j_call: TRBJ2-5; cdr3_nt: TGTGCCAGCAGCTTAGCCGGACTGAGTGTGAAGACCCAGTACTTC; cdr3_aa: CASSLAGLSVKTQYF
d_call: -; clone_size: -; v_call: TRBV7-9; j_call: TRBJ2-5; cdr3_nt: TGTGCCAGCAGCCGCACATTGGGGAAGGGGGAGACCCAGTACTTC; cdr3_aa: CASSRTLGKGETQYF
d_call: -; clone_size: -; v_call: TRBV2; j_call: TRBJ2-3; cdr3_nt: TGTGCCAGCCAAAGGGGGGGACGCACAGATACGCAGTATTTT; cdr3_aa: CASQRGGRTDTQYF
d_call: TRBD1; clone_size: -; v_call: TRBV11-2; j_call: TRBJ1-1; cdr3_nt: TGTGCCAGCAGCTTCACAGGGGACACTGAAGCTTTCTTT; cdr3_aa: CASSFTGDTEAFF
d_call: TRBD1; clone_size: -; v_call: TRBV27; j_call: TRBJ2-1; cdr3_nt: TGTGCCAGCAGTTTATCGGGGACAGGGGGTTACAATGAGCAGTTCTTC; cdr3_aa: CASSLSGTGGYNEQFF
d_call: TRBD2; clone_size: -; v_call: TRBV2; j_call: TRBJ2-7; cdr3_nt: TGTGCCAGCAGTCCGGGACTAGCGGGGGGTCGGGTTTACTTC; cdr3_aa: CASSPGLAGGRVYF
d_call: TRBD2; clone_size: once; v_call: TRBV29-1; j_call: TRBJ2-5; cdr3_nt: TGCAGCGTTGTCGGAAGCGGGGGGCCAAAAGAGACCCAGTACTTC; cdr3_aa: CSVVGSGGPKETQYF
d_call: -; clone_size: -; v_call: TRBV3-1/TRBV3-2; j_call: TRBJ1-2; cdr3_nt: TGTGCCAGCAGCCAAGATTCTTTCCCCAACTATGGCTACACCTTC; cdr3_aa: CASSQDSFPNYGYTF
d_call: TRBD1; clone_size: -; v_call: TRBV5-1; j_call: TRBJ2-7; cdr3_nt: TGCGCCAGCAGTTGGGACAGCAAAACCTCCTACGAGCAGTACTTC; cdr3_aa: CASSWDSKTSYEQYF
d_call: TRBD1; clone_size: -; v_call: TRBV2; j_call: TRBJ1-1; cdr3_nt: TGTGCCAGCAGTGCCCGGCAGGGGGCGGGGGCTGAAGCTTTTTTT; cdr3_aa: CASSARQGAGAEAFF
d_call: TRBD2; clone_size: -; v_call: TRBV7-2; j_call: TRBJ2-5; cdr3_nt: TGTGCCAGCAGCTTAAATGGCGGGGGGGCGGAGACCCAGTACTTC; cdr3_aa: CASSLNGGGAETQYF
d_call: TRBD1; clone_size: -; v_call: TRBV28; j_call: TRBJ1-5; cdr3_nt: TGTGCCAGCAGGCAGGACAGGGGAAATCAGCCCCAGCATTTT; cdr3_aa: CASRQDRGNQPQHF
d_call: -; clone_size: -; v_call: TRBV19; j_call: TRBJ2-7; cdr3_nt: TGTGCCAGTAGTATAGATTTCGGGGTAGCCTCCTACGAGCAGTACTTC; cdr3_aa: CASSIDFGVASYEQYF
d_call: TRBD1; clone_size: -; v_call: TRBV5-1; j_call: TRBJ2-7; cdr3_nt: TGCGCCAGCAGCCGGGCCCCACAGGGGGCGGAAAACGAGCAGTACTTC; cdr3_aa: CASSRAPQGAENEQYF
d_call: -; clone_size: -; v_call: TRBV3-1/TRBV3-2; j_call: TRBJ2-1; cdr3_nt: TGTGCCAGCAGCCAAGGAGCAAGTGGCTACAATGAGCAGTTCTTC; cdr3_aa: CASSQGASGYNEQFF
d_call: -; clone_size: -; v_call: TRBV19; j_call: TRBJ2-1; cdr3_nt: TGTGCCAGTAGTATCGCTCTTGGGCCGCGGGGCAATGAGCAGTTCTTC; cdr3_aa: CASSIALGPRGNEQFF
d_call: -; clone_size: -; v_call: TRBV9; j_call: TRBJ2-3; cdr3_nt: TGTGCCAGCAGCGGTCCATCAGATACGCAGTATTTT; cdr3_aa: CASSGPSDTQYF
d_call: TRBD2; clone_size: -; v_call: TRBV10-3; j_call: TRBJ2-3; cdr3_nt: TGTGCCATCTCCCAGCGGGGGGAGGCAGATACGCAGTATTTT; cdr3_aa: CAISQRGEADTQYF
d_call: TRBD1; clone_size: -; v_call: TRBV18; j_call: TRBJ2-5; cdr3_nt: TGTGCCAGCTCACCAAGGGGACAGCTAGCCGGGACCCAGTACTTC; cdr3_aa: CASSPRGQLAGTQYF
d_call: -; clone_size: -; v_call: TRBV6-5; j_call: TRBJ2-7; cdr3_nt: TGTGCCAGCATACTAGGGAATTTCCCCTACGAGCAGTACTTC; cdr3_aa: CASILGNFPYEQYF
d_call: -; clone_size: -; v_call: TRBV5-5; j_call: TRBJ2-7; cdr3_nt: TGTGCCAGCAGCCGAACCAAGACAGGCTCCTACGAGCAGTACTTC; cdr3_aa: CASSRTKTGSYEQYF
d_call: -; clone_size: -; v_call: TRBV5-4; j_call: TRBJ2-5; cdr3_nt: TGTGCCAGCAGCTACACGTCAGGGGACCAAGAGACCCAGTACTTC; cdr3_aa: CASSYTSGDQETQYF
d_call: -; clone_size: -; v_call: TRBV15; j_call: TRBJ1-2; cdr3_nt: TGTGCCACCAGCCTGACAGGCCCCTATGGCTACACCTTC; cdr3_aa: CATSLTGPYGYTF